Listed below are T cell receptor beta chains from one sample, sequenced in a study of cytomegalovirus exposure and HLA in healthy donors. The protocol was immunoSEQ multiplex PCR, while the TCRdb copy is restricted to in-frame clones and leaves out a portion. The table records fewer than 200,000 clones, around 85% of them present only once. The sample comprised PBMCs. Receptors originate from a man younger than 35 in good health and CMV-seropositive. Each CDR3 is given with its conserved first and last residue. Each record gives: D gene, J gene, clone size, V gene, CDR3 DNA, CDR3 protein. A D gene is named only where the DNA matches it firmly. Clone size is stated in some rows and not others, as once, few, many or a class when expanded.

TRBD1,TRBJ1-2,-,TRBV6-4,TGTGCCAGCAGCCCACAGGGGTTAGGGGGCTACACCTTC,CASSPQGLGGYTF
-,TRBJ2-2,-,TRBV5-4,TGTGCCAGCAGCTTCGAAGGGGCCAGCACCACTTACGGGGAGCTGTTTTTT,CASSFEGASTTYGELFF
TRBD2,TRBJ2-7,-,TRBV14,TGTGCCAGCCGCAAAGCGGGAGGGTCAAAAAACGAGCAGTACTTC,CASRKAGGSKNEQYF
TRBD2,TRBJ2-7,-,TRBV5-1,TGCGCCAGGAGGAGGGAGGGCCTCTACGAGCAGTACTTC,CARRREGLYEQYF
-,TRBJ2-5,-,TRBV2,TGTGCCAGCAGTGGAGGGGAGACCCAGTACTTC,CASSGGETQYF
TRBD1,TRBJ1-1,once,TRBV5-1,TGCGCCAGCAGCCAGGGGGCGGGGGACACTGAAGCTTTCTTT,CASSQGAGDTEAFF
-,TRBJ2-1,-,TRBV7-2,TGTGCCAGCAGCACCGGACTAAGCTCCTACAATGAGCAGTTCTTC,CASSTGLSSYNEQFF
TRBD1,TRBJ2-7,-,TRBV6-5,TGTGCCAGCAGTCCGGGACAGAACACCTACGAGCAGTACTTC,CASSPGQNTYEQYF
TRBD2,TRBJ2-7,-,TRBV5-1,TGCGCCAGCAGCTTGAGAAGCGGGGGGGCCATCGACGAGCAGTACTTC,CASSLRSGGAIDEQYF
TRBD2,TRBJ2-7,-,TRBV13,TGTGCCAGCGCCGACCGGAGCGGGAGACCCTACGAGCAGTACTTC,CASADRSGRPYEQYF
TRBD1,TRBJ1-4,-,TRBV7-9,TGTGCCAGCAGCTTTGCAGGGGGCATTAATGAAAAACTGTTTTTT,CASSFAGGINEKLFF
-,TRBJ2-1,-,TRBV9,TGTGCCAGCAGCGTAGGTGGAGCGGGTAACAATGAGCAGTTCTTC,CASSVGGAGNNEQFF
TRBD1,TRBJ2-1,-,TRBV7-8,TGTGCCAGCAGCTCACCACGGGACAGTTCATCCTCCTACAATGAGCAGTTCTTC,CASSSPRDSSSSYNEQFF
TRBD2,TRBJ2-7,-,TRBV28,TGTGCCAGCAGTTTGCTGAGCGGGAGAAGGAGCGAGCAGTACTTC,CASSLLSGRRSEQYF
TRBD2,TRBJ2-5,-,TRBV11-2,TGTGCCAGCAGCTTACCGGCTAGCGGGGGGGTAACCCAGTACTTC,CASSLPASGGVTQYF
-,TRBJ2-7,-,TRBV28,TGTGCCAGCAGTCCCTTCCTAGGAAGAACTCTCTCCTACGAGCAGTACTTC,CASSPFLGRTLSYEQYF
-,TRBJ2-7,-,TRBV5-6,TGTGCCAGCAGCCCGACCCTAGGATCCTACGAGCAGTACTTC,CASSPTLGSYEQYF
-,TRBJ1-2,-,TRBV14,TGTGCCAGCAGCCAAGTAGCCTACTATGGCTACACCTTC,CASSQVAYYGYTF
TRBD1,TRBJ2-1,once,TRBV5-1,TGCGCCAGCAGCTTGAGACAGGGGATCTACAATGAGCAGTTCTTC,CASSLRQGIYNEQFF
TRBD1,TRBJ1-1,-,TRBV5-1,TGCGCCAGCAGCGCCGGGACAGGGGGAACTGAAGCTTTCTTT,CASSAGTGGTEAFF
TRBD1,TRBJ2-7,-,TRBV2,TGTGCCAGCAGTGACGGACAGGGGGACTACGAGCAGTACTTC,CASSDGQGDYEQYF
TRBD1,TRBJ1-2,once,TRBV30,TGTGCCTGCCCGGGACAGGGCAATCTGGGCTACACCTTC,CACPGQGNLGYTF
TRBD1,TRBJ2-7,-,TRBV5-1,TGCGCCAGCAGCATTACAGGGGACCTAGGATACGAGCAGTACTTC,CASSITGDLGYEQYF
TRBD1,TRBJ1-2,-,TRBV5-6,TGTGCCAGCAGAGCAGTAGGGGGCGGCACCTATGGCTACACCTTC,CASRAVGGGTYGYTF
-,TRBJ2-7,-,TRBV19,TGTGCCAGTACCTCGACAGGCTCCTACGAGCAGTACTTC,CASTSTGSYEQYF
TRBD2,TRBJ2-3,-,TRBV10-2,TGCGCCAGCAACCTAAGACTAGCGGGGACAGATACGCAGTATTTT,CASNLRLAGTDTQYF
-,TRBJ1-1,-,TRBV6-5,TGTGCCAGCAGCCGCGGTATTATAATGAACACTGAAGCTTTCTTT,CASSRGIIMNTEAFF
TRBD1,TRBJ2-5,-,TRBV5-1,TGCGCCAGCAGCTTGGGACCCAGGGGGGAGACCCAGTACTTC,CASSLGPRGETQYF
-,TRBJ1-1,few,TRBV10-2,TGCGCCAGCAGTGAGGCCGACAGGTACGCTGAAGCTTTCTTT,CASSEADRYAEAFF
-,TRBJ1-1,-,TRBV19,TGTGCCAGTAGTATAGGAGCAGGGGTGAACACTGAAGCTTTCTTT,CASSIGAGVNTEAFF
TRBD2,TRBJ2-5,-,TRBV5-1,TGCGCCAGCAGCCCGGACGCTAGCGGAGAGACCCAGTACTTC,CASSPDASGETQYF
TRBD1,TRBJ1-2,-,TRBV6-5,TGTGCCAGCAGCCTACGGACAGGGCCTAACTATGGCTACACCTTC,CASSLRTGPNYGYTF
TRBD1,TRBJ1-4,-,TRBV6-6,TGTGCCAGCAACGGACAGGGCGTGGCAACTAATGAAAAACTGTTTTTT,CASNGQGVATNEKLFF
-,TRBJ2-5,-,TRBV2,TGTGCCAGCAGAGTGACATCGGCATTGGAGACCCAGTACTTC,CASRVTSALETQYF
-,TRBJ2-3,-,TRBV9,TGTGCCAGCAGCCAGTACCGGGGGAGCACAGATACGCAGTATTTT,CASSQYRGSTDTQYF
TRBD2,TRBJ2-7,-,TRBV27,TGTGCCAGCAGGGGACTAGCGGGAGGTGGATACGAGCAGTACTTC,CASRGLAGGGYEQYF
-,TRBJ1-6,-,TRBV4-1,TGCGCCAGCACTCAAGAGCACGGTAATTCACCCCTCCACTTT,CASTQEHGNSPLHF
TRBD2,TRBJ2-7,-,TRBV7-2,TGTGCCAGCAGCTTACCCCCAAGGGTAGCGGGGGGGCAACTTTACGAGCAGTACTTC,CASSLPPRVAGGQLYEQYF
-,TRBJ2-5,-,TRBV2,TGTGCCAGCAGTGAACGAGAGACCCAGTACTTC,CASSERETQYF
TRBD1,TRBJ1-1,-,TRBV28,TGTGCCAGCAGTTATCCCCGGGACAGGGAGGGTGACACTGAAGCTTTCTTT,CASSYPRDREGDTEAFF
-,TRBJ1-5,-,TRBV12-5,TGTGCTAGTAGCCCCCCCCAGCATTTT,CASSPPQHF
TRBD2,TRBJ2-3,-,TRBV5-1,TGCGCCAGCAGCTTGGGGCGACTAGCGGGAATCCAGCCAGATACGCAGTATTTT,CASSLGRLAGIQPDTQYF
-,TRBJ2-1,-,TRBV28,TGTGCCAGCGAGGGGGATGGGGATGAGCAGTTCTTC,CASEGDGDEQFF
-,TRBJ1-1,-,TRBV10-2,TGCGCCAGCAGTGTAGGAGTATTCGCTGAAGCTTTCTTT,CASSVGVFAEAFF
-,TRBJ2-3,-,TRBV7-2,TGTGCCAGCAGCTTACCTGGGAGGTCTAGCACAGATACGCAGTATTTT,CASSLPGRSSTDTQYF
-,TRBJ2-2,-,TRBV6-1,TGTGCCACCCAGACGCAGGTCCGCACCGGGGAGCTGTTTTTT,CATQTQVRTGELFF
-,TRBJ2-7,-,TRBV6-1,TGTGCCAGCAGAGACGGCAGGGGAGACGAGCAGTACTTC,CASRDGRGDEQYF
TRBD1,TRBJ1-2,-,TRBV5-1,TGCGCCAGCAGACACCGGGACAGGGAGATCTACACCTTC,CASRHRDREIYTF
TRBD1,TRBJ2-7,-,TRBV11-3,TGTGCCAGCAGCCCGGGACAGCTCCTCTCCTACGAGCAGTACTTC,CASSPGQLLSYEQYF
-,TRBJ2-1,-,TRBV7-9,TGTGCCAGCAGCCAACTGACTAGACGGGTGAACAATGAGCAGTTCTTC,CASSQLTRRVNNEQFF
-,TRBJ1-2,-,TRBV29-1,TGCAGCGTTCAGGGGACAAACTCGTTTGGCTACACCTTC,CSVQGTNSFGYTF
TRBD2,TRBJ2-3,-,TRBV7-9,TGTGCCAGCAGGCCGACTAGCGGGGGCACAGATACGCAGTATTTT,CASRPTSGGTDTQYF
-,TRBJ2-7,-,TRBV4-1,TGCGCCAGCAGCGGCTTACAGGGTACCTACGAGCAGTACTTC,CASSGLQGTYEQYF
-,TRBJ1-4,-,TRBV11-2,TGTGCCAGCAGCTTAGGGGCCCCCACGGAAAAACTGTTTTTT,CASSLGAPTEKLFF
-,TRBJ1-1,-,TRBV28,TGTGCCAGCAGTCAAGCCCTTGGGAGGGGGAACACTGAAGCTTTCTTT,CASSQALGRGNTEAFF
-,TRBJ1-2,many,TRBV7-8,TGTGCCAGCAGCTTCCTCGGGGGGGAGTACTATGGCTACACCTTC,CASSFLGGEYYGYTF
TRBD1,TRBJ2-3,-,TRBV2,TGTGCCAGCAGTGGGACAGGGGGCAGAGATACGCAGTATTTT,CASSGTGGRDTQYF
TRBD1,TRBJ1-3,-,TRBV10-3,TGTGCCGCCACAGGGGATACGGGAAACACCATATATTTT,CAATGDTGNTIYF
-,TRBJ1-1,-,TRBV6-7,TGTGCCAGCAACTCCGGCACTGAAGCTTTCTTT,CASNSGTEAFF
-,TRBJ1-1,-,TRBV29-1,TGCAGCGTTGCGAGGGAGTCGGCAGCTTTCTTT,CSVARESAAFF